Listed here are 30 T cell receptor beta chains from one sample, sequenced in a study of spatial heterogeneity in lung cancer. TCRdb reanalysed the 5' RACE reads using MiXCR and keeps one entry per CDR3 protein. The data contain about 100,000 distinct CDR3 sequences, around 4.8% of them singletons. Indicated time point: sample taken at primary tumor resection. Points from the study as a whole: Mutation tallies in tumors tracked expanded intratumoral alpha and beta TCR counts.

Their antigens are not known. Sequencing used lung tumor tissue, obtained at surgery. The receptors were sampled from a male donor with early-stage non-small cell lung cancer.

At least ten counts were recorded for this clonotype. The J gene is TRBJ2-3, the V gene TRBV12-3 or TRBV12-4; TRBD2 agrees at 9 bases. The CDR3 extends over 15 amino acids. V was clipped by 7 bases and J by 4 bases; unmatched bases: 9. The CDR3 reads CASTLRGLAPDTQYF. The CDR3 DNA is TGTGCCAGCACCCTGAGGGGACTAGCCCCAGATACGCAGTATTTT.

The CDR3 here is CASSLDAAGYTF. DNA for the CDR3: TGCGCCAGCAGCTTGGATGCGGCGGGCTACACCTTC. V gene TRBV5-1 combines with J gene TRBJ1-2; D not resolved. From germline, CDR1 is SGHRS and CDR2 YFSETQ. Between the trimmed V and J ends, which lost 0 bases and 8 bases, there was a span of 8 bases. The CDR3 has 12 amino acids.

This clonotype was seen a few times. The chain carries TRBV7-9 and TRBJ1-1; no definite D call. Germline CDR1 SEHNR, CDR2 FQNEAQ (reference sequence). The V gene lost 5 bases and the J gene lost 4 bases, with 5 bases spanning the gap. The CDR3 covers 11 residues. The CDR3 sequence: CASSQPTEAFF. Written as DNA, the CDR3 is TGTGCCAGCAGCCAGCCCACTGAAGCTTTCTTT.

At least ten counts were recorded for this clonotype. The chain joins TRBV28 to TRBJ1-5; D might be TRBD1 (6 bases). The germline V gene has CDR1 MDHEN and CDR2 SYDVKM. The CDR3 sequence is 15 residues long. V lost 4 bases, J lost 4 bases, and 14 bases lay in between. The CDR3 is CASSSRTVLNQPQHF. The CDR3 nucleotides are TGTGCCAGCAGTTCTCGGACAGTTCTGAATCAGCCCCAGCATTTT.

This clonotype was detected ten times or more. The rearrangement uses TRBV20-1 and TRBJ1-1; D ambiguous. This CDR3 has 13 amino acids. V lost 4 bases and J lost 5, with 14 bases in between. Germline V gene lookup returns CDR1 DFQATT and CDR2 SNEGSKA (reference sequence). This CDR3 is CSAKQPDWTEAFF. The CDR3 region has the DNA TGCAGTGCTAAACAGCCGGATTGGACTGAAGCTTTCTTT.

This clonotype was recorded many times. This CDR3 reads CAISGLEKNIQYF. CDR3 DNA: TGTGCCATTAGCGGTCTCGAGAAGAACATTCAGTACTTC. The genes are TRBV7-9 and TRBJ2-4, with D possibly being TRBD2 (6 bases). Trimming pared 10 bases from V and 7 bases from J, leaving 17 bases between. Germline V gene lookup returns CDR1 SEHNR and CDR2 FQNEAQ (reference sequence). CDR3 length: 13 residues.

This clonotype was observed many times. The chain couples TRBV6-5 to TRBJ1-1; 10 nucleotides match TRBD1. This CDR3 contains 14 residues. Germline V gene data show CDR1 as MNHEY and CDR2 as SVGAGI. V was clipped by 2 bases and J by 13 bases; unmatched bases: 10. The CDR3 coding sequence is TGTGCCAGCAGTTACCTAGCCGGGACAGGGGTTGTTTTCTTT. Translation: CASSYLAGTGVVFF.

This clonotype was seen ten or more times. The CDR3 DNA sequence: TGTGCCAGCAGCCAAGGTTACAGGGGCGAGCAGTACTTC. It is translated as CASSQGYRGEQYF. The chain joins TRBV3-1 to TRBJ2-7; 7 nucleotides line up with TRBD1. This CDR3 contains 13 residues. With 1 base clipped from V and 6 bases from J, the junction kept 3 bases outside the gene matches. CDR1 and CDR2 (germline): LGHDT, YNNKEL (reference sequence).

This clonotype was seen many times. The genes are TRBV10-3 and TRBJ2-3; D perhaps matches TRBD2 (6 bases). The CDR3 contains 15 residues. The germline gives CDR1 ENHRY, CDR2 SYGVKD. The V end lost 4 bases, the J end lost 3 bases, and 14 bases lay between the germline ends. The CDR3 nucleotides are TGTGCCATCAGTGGGACTACCTCTCGGACAGATACGCAGTATTTT. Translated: CAISGTTSRTDTQYF.

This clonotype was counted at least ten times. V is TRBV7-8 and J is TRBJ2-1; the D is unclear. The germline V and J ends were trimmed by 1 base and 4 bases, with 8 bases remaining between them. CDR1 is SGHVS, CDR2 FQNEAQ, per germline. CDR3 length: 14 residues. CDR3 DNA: TGTGCCAGCAGCTTAGGGCATCTGTACAATGAGCAGTTCTTC. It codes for CASSLGHLYNEQFF.

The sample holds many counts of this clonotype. CDR3 sequence: CASSVGSRETQYF. DNA of the CDR3: TGTGCCAGCAGCGTAGGTTCGAGAGAGACCCAGTACTTC. V is TRBV9 and J is TRBJ2-5; D gene ambiguous. The V gene lost 0 bases and the J gene lost 4 bases, with 7 bases spanning the gap. The germline gives CDR1 SGDLS, CDR2 YYNGEE. CDR3 length: 13 amino acids.

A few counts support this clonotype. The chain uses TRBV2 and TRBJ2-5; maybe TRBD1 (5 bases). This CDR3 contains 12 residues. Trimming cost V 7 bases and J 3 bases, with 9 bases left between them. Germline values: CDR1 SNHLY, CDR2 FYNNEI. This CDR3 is CASIDRKETQYF. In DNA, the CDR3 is TGTGCCAGCATCGACAGAAAAGAGACCCAGTACTTC. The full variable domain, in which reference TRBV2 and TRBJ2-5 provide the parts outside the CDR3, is EPEVTQTPSHQVTQMGQEVILRCVPISNHLYFYWYRQILGQKVEFLVSFYNNEISEKSEIFDDQFSVERPDGSNFTLKIRSTKLEDSAMYFCASIDRKETQYFGPGTRLLVL.

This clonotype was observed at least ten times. The CDR3 nucleotides read TGTGCCAGCCGACTAGCGGGAGGGCCGGGAAATACGCAGTATTTT. Translated, it gives CASRLAGGPGNTQYF. The gene calls are TRBV12-3 or TRBV12-4 and TRBJ2-3; 14 nucleotides match TRBD2. V lost 8 bases and J lost 7; bases outside the gene matches: 8. The CDR3 loop spans 15 amino acids.

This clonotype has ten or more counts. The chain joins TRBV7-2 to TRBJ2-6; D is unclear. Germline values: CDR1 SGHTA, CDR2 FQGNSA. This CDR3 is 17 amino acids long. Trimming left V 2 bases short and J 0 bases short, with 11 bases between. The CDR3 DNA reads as TGTGCCAGCAGCTTAAGGTCTTTAGGCTCTGGGGCCAACGTCCTGACTTTC. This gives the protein CASSLRSLGSGANVLTF. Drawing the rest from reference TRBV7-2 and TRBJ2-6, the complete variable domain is GAGVSQSPSNKVTEKGKDVELRCDPISGHTALYWYRQSLGQGLEFLIYFQGNSAPDKSGLPSDRFSAERTGGSVSTLTIQRTQQEDSAVYLCASSLRSLGSGANVLTFGAGSRLTVL.

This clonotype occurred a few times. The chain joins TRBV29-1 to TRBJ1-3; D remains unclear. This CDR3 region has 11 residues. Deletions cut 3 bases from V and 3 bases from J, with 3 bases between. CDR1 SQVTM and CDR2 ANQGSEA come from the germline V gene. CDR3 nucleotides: TGCAGCGTTGATCTTGGAAACACCATATATTTT. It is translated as CSVDLGNTIYF.

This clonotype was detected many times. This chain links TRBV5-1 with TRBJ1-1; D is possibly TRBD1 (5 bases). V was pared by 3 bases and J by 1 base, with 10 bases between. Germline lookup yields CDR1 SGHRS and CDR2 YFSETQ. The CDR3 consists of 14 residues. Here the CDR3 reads CASSSSTANTEAFF. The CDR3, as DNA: TGCGCCAGCAGCTCGTCGACAGCGAACACTGAAGCTTTCTTT. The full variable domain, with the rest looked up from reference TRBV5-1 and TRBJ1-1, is KAGVTQTPRYLIKTRGQQVTLSCSPISGHRSVSWYQQTPGQGLQFLFEYFSETQRNKGNFPGRFSGRQFSNSRSEMNVSTLELGDSALYLCASSSSTANTEAFFGQGTRLTVV.

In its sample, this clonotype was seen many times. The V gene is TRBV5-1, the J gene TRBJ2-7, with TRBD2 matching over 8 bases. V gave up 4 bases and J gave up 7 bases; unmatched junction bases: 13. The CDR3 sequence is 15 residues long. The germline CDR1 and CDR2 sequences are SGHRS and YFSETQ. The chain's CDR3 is CASSVGSGTVLEQYF. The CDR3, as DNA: TGCGCCAGCAGCGTGGGTAGCGGGACTGTTTTGGAGCAGTACTTC.

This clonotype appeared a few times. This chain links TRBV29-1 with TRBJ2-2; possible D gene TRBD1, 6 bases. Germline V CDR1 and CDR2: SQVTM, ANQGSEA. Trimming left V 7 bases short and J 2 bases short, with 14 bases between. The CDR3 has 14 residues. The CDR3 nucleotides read TGCAGCGCGGTTTCAGGGGCCAACACCGGGGAGCTGTTTTTT. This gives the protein CSAVSGANTGELFF.

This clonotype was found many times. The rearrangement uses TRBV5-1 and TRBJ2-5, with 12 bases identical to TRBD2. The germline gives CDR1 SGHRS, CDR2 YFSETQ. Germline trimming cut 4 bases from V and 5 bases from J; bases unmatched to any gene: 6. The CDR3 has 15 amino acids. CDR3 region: CASSVGLAGFETQYF. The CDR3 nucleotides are TGCGCCAGCAGCGTAGGACTAGCGGGATTTGAGACCCAGTACTTC.

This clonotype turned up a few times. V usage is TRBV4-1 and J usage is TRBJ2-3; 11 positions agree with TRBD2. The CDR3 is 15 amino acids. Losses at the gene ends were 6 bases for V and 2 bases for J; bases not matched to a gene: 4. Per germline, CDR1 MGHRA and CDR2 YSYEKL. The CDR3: CASRRLAGTTDTQYF. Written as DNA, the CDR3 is TGCGCCAGCAGGCGACTAGCGGGGACCACAGATACGCAGTATTTT.

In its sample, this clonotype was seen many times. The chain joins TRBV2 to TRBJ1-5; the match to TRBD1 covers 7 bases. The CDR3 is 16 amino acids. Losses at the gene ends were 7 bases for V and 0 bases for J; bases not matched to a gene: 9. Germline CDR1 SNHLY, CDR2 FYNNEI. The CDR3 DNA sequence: TGTGCCAGCATGGGCCGGAGACAGGGTAGCAATCAGCCCCAGCATTTT. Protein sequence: CASMGRRQGSNQPQHF.

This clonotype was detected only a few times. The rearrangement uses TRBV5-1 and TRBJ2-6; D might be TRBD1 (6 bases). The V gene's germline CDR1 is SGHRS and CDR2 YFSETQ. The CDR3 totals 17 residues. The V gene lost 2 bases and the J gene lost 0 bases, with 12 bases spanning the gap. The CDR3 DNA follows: TGCGCCAGCAGCTTACAGGGTGGGGGCTCTGGGGCCAACGTCCTGACTTTC. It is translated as CASSLQGGGSGANVLTF. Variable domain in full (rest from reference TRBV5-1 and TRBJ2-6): KAGVTQTPRYLIKTRGQQVTLSCSPISGHRSVSWYQQTPGQGLQFLFEYFSETQRNKGNFPGRFSGRQFSNSRSEMNVSTLELGDSALYLCASSLQGGGSGANVLTFGAGSRLTVL.

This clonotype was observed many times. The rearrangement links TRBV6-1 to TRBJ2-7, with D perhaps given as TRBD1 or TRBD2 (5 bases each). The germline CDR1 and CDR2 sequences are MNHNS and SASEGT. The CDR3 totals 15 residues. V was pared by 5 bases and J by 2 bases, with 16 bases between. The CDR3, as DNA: TGTGCCAGCAGTTTGATCGGGACCGAAACCTACGAGCAGTACTTC. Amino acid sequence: CASSLIGTETYEQYF.

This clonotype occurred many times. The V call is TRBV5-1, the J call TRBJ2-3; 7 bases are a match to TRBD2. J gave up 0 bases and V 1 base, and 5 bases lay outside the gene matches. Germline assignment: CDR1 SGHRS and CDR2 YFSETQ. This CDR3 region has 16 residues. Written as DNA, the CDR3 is TGCGCCAGCAGCTTGACCCTTAGCGGGAGCACAGATACGCAGTATTTT. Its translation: CASSLTLSGSTDTQYF. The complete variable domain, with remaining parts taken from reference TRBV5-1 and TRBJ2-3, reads KAGVTQTPRYLIKTRGQQVTLSCSPISGHRSVSWYQQTPGQGLQFLFEYFSETQRNKGNFPGRFSGRQFSNSRSEMNVSTLELGDSALYLCASSLTLSGSTDTQYFGPGTRLTVL.

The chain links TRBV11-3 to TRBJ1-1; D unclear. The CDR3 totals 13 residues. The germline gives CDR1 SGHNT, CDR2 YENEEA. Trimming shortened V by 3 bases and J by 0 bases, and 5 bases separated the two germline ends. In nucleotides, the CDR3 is TGTGCCAGCAGCTTCCAGGTGAACACTGAAGCTTTCTTT. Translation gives CASSFQVNTEAFF.

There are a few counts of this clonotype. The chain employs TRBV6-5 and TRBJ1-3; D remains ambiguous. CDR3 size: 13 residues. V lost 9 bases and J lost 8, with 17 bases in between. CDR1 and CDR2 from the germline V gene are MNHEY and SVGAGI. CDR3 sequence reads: CARPPSASYTIYF. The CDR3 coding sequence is TGTGCCAGACCGCCTTCAGCCTCCTACACCATATATTTT.

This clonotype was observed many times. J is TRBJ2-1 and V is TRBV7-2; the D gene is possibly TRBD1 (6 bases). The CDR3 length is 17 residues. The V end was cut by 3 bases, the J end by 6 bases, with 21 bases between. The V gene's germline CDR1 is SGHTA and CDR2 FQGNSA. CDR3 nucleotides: TGTGCCAGCAGCTTCGATATAACAGGGTTATCCGTCAATGAGCAGTTCTTC. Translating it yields CASSFDITGLSVNEQFF.

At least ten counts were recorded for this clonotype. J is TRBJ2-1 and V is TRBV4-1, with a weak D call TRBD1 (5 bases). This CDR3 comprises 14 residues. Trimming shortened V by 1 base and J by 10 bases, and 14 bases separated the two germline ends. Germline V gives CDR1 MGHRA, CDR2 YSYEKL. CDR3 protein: CASSQVILGLEQFF. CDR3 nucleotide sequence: TGCGCCAGCAGCCAAGTCATACTGGGGCTGGAGCAGTTCTTC.

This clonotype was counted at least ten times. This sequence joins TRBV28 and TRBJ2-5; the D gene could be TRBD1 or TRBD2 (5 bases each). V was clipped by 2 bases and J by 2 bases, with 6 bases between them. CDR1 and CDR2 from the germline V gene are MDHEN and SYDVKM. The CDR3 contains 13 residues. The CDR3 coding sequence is TGTGCCAGCAGTTTAGGGGGTCAAGAGACCCAGTACTTC. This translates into CASSLGGQETQYF.

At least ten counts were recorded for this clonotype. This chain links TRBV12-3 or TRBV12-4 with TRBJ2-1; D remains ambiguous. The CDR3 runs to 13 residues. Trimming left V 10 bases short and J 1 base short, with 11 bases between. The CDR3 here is CATSAASYNEQFF. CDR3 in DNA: TGTGCCACTTCGGCAGCGTCCTACAATGAGCAGTTCTTC.